This T cell receptor (beta chain) appears in the sequencing data of a study of shared clonotypes between healthy human individuals (dated by TCRdb to the early 2020s). Regarding the study in general: The cohort comprised a couple of women and three men aged 18 to 49 years. For each donor, three plates each were used for CD4 naive and CD4 memory, two plates were used for CD8 naive, and one plate was used for CD8 memory. To estimate repertoire size and how much clonotypes are shared between individuals, the study performed deep sequencing of blood TCR repertoires from a few healthy adults. To increase sequencing depth and limit assay-specific biases, different laboratories used diverse techniques to prepare libraries and sequence TCR repertoires. Each donor's leukapheresis produced roughly between roughly 0.85 and 9 billion PBMCs. Beyond this particular receptor, the publication reports: Estimated clonotype richness was generally larger for naive than for memory subsets. Across a few donors, approximately 5% of naive CD4, around 3.3% of naive CD8, under 2.5% of memory CD4, and 0.3% to 0.45% of memory CD8 clonotypes were shared. Because the study included only a small number of donors, the genetic and exposure-history diversity represented was limited. Pairwise subsampling led to the expectation that sequencing depth would affect the degree of clonotype sharing among donors. Clonotypes shared by all four sorted-subset donors showed higher generation probabilities than non-shared clonotypes. Incomplete sequencing was indicated by rarefaction of sorted-subset datasets, despite the large sequencing depth. Sampling was limited to blood, and TCR repertoires in tissue likely differ from TCR repertoires in blood.

As regards this clone: No antigen is known for it. The sample holds no much larger clone one base away, and base qualities are not on file. The sample carries other DNA sequences with the same CDR3.

Healthy HIV-negative adults with no recently reported acute infections or vaccinations were included as donors. Only Caucasian adults living in Nashville, Tennessee, USA were represented among the donors. Magnetic negative selection was used to enrich CD4+ T cells, after which naive cells were positively selected on CD45RA and the negative fraction became the memory subset. Blood was obtained by leukapheresis, after which PBMCs were separated by Ficoll-Histopaque density gradient centrifugation and cryopreserved in liquid nitrogen vapor phase. Analytical flow cytometry was used to check the purity and quantity of each magnetically sorted T cell population. Genomic DNA was isolated from each sorted fraction and quantified by UV absorbance on a Nanodrop 2000c. The germline V gene (reference sequence) specifies MNHEY as CDR1 and SMNVEV as CDR2. The CDR3 contains 14 residues, cysteine and phenylalanine counted. Left in the record is the CDR3 DNA by itself, 42 bases read in frame from the first base. V and J lose 2 bases and 1 base, and a span of 8 bases separates them.

TCR CDR3 regions were amplified from genomic DNA by multiplex PCR using the deep immunoSEQ assay. Extracted genomic DNA from each cell subset was spread evenly across all wells of several immunoSEQ 96-well plates, with each plate serving as a replicate. For sorted subsets, each replicate PCR was loaded with around 200 ng genomic DNA, equivalent to 25,000 to 35,000 T cell genomes. Purified libraries were measured with a Qubit 3.0 fluorometer, size-checked on a Bioanalyzer 2100, and measured again with the KAPA Library Quantification kit. Every immunoSEQ 96-well plate was sequenced on a dedicated single-read 150-cycle Illumina NextSeq 550 flow cell. The authors processed their data as follows. The immunoSEQ output contained only junctional sequences without quality scores, so filtering could not match that applied to full-length reads. To assign V/J genes and CDR3, sequences were annotated against IMGT germline references using PyIR, a Python wrapper for IgBLAST v1.9. Reads with weak V/J assignments (E-value above 1e-6), missing CDR3, stop codons, out-of-frame junctions, or ambiguous translated residues were removed. V3J clonotypes were defined as sequences sharing an identical inferred V gene, J gene, and CDR3 amino acid sequence. Percentage overlap between repertoires was calculated by dividing the number of shared unique clonotypes by the size of the smaller repertoire. RTK rarefaction, the Chao1 estimator, and Recon v2.1 estimates of unobserved clonotypes were used to assess repertoire richness. Generation probabilities were computed with OLGA for all TCRbeta clonotypes obtained by the gDNA method from several donors. The immuneACCESS repertoire file appears here via TCRdb, limited to in-frame rearrangements. These files lack a portion of the clones; in checked studies, under half of the deficit traces to unresolved V genes, and the cause of the others is not known. V, J and clone size are those of that table, while D and trimming were read from the DNA. The table for this sample lists about 2.4 million clones; 85% to 95% of them were counted only once. Of the sample, 0.14% is held by the ten largest clones.

This TCR derives from a man aged 18 to 30 in good health. Sequencing input: naive CD4+ T cells sorted from blood. The cell subset or site label on this specimen signifies: CD45RA+ positively selected. The chain is encoded by TRBV27 joined to TRBJ1-1, with TRBD1 as a weak D call on 5 bases. The DNA reads as follows: TGTGCCAGCAGTTTAGCAGGGCCGAACACTGAAGCTTTCTTT. Its protein product is CASSLAGPNTEAFF.